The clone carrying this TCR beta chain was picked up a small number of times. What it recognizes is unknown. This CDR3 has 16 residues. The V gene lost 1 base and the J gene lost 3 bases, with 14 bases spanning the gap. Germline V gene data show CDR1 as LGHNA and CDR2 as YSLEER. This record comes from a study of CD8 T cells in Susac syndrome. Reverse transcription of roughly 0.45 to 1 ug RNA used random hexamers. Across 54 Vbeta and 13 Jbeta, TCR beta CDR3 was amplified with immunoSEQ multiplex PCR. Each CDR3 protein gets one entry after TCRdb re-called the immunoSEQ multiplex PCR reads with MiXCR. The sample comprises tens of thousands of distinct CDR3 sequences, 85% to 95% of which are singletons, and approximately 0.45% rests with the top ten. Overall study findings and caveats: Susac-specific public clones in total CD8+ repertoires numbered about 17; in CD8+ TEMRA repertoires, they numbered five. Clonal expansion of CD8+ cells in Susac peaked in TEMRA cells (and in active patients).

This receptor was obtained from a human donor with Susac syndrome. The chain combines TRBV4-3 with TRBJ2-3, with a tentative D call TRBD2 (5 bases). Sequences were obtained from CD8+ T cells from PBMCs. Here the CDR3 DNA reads TGCGCCAGCAGCCAAGCCCCAGCGGAAGGTACAGATACGCAGTATTTT. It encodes CASSQAPAEGTDTQYF.